This T cell receptor beta chain was recorded in a study of shared clonotypes between healthy human individuals. Across the whole study: CD4 naive and memory got three plates each, CD8 naive two, CD8 memory one.

Clones were read by immunoSEQ multiplex PCR, and TCRdb kept only the in-frame ones, dropping some. The sample has a few million clones; 90% to 95% are singletons. The CDR3 is 13 amino acids. V was cut by 3 bases and J by 2 bases, with 8 bases left in between. The germline gives CDR1 MNHNY, CDR2 SVGAGI (reference sequence). General study results and limits: The study found approximately 5% of naive CD4 clonotypes shared across a few donors. Clonotype sharing levels among donors were expected to vary with sequencing depth.

Naive CD45RA+ and memory CD45RA-negative subsets were split from CD4+ cells. Concerning this clone: Its antigen is currently unknown. The same CDR3 is also encoded by other DNA sequences in this sample.

V usage is TRBV6-6 and J usage is TRBJ2-7; D gene unclear. This clonotype was obtained from a man between 18 and 35 years old in good health. What was sequenced was naive CD4+ T cells sorted from blood. The sample's subset: CD45RA+ positively selected. The CDR3 sequence: CASSYDGTYEQYF. The DNA for the CDR3 is TGTGCCAGCAGTTATGACGGAACCTACGAGCAGTACTTC.